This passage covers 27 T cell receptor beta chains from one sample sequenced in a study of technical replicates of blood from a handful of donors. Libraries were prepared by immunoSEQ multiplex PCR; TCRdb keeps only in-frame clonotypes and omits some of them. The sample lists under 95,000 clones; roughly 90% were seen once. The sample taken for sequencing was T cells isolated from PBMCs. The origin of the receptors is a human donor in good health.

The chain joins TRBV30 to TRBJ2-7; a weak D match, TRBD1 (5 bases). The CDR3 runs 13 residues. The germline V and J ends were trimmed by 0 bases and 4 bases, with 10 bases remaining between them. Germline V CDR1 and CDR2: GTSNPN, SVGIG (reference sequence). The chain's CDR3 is CAWSVGEVYEQYF. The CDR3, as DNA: TGTGCCTGGAGTGTAGGGGAAGTATACGAGCAGTACTTC. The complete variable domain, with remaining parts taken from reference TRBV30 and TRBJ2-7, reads SQTIHQWPATLVQPVGSPLSLECTVEGTSNPNLYWYRQAAGRGLQLLFYSVGIGQISSEVPQNLSASRPQDRQFILSSKKLLLSDSGFYLCAWSVGEVYEQYFGPGTRLTVT.

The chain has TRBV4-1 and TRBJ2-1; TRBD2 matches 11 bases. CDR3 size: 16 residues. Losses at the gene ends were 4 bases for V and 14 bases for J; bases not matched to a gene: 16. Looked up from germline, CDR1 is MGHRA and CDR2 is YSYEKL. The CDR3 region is CASSPGLLAGDTREFF. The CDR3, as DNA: TGCGCCAGCAGCCCCGGACTACTAGCGGGAGACACGAGGGAGTTCTTC.

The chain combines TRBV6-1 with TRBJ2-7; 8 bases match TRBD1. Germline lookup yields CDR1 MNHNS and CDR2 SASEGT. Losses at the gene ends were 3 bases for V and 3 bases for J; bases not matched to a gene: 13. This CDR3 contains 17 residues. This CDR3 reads CASSDPFPGGGFYEQYF. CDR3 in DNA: TGTGCCAGCAGTGATCCCTTCCCAGGGGGCGGATTCTACGAGCAGTACTTC.

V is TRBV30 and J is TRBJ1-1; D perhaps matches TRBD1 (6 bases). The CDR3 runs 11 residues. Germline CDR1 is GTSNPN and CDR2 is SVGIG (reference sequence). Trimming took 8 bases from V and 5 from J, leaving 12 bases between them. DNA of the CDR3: TGTGCCGAGAACAGGGAGACTGAAGCTTTCTTT. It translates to CAENRETEAFF.

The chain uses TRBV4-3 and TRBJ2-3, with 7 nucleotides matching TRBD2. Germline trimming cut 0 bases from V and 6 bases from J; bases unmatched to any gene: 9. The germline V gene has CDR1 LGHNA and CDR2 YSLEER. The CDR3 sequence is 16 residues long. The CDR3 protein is CASSQDSLALGDTQYF. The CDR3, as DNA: TGCGCCAGCAGCCAAGACTCACTAGCGTTGGGGGATACGCAGTATTTT.

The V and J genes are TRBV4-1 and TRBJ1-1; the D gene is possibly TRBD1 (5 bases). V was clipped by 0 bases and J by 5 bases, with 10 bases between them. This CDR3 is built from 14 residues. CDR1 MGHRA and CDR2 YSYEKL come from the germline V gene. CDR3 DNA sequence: TGCGCCAGCAGCCAAGATACGGGGGATACTGAAGCTTTCTTT. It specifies CASSQDTGDTEAFF.

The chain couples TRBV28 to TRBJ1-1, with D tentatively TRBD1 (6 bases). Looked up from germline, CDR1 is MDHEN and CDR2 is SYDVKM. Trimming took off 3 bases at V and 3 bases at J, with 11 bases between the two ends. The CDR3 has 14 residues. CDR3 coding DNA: TGTGCCAGCAGTTTGGCAGGGGCGGACACTGAAGCTTTCTTT. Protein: CASSLAGADTEAFF.

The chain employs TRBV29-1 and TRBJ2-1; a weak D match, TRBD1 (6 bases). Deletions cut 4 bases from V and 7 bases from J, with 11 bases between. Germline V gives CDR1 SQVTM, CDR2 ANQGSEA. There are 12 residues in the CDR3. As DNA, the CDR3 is TGCAGCGTTGCTACAGGGTCGAATGAGCAGTTCTTC. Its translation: CSVATGSNEQFF.

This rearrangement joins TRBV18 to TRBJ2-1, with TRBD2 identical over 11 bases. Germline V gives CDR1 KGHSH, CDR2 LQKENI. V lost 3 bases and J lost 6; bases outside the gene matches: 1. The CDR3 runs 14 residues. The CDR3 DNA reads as TGTGCCAGCTCACCCACTAGCGGGAGCAATGAGCAGTTCTTC. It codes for CASSPTSGSNEQFF.

Here the CDR3 reads CASSSGGREPDEQFF. The CDR3, as DNA: TGTGCCAGCAGCTCGGGGGGGCGGGAGCCGGATGAGCAGTTCTTC. The rearrangement joins TRBV11-2 to TRBJ2-1, with TRBD2 matching over 8 bases. Germline-derived CDR1 and CDR2 are SGHAT and FQNNGV. CDR3 length: 15 amino acids. With V trimmed by 4 bases and J by 8 bases, 10 bases remained unmatched.

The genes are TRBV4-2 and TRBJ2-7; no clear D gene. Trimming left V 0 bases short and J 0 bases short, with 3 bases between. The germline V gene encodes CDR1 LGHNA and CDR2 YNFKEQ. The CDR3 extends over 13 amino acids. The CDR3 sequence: CASSQDYSYEQYF. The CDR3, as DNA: TGTGCCAGCAGCCAAGACTACTCCTACGAGCAGTACTTC.

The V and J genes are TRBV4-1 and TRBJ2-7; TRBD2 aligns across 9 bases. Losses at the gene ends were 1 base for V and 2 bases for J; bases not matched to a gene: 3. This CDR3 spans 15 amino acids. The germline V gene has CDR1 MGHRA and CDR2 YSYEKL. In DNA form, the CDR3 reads TGCGCCAGCAGCCAAGGGCTAGCGGGGCCCTACGAGCAGTACTTC. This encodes CASSQGLAGPYEQYF.

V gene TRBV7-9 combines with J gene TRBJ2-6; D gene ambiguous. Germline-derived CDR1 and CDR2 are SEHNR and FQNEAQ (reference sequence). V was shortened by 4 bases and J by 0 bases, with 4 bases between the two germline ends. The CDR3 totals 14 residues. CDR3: CASSSYSGANVLTF. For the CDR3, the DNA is TGTGCCAGCAGCTCTTACTCTGGGGCCAACGTCCTGACTTTC.

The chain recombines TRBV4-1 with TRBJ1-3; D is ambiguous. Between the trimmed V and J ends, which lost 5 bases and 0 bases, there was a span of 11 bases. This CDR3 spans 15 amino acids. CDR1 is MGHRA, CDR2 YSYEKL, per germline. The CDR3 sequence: CASSSPGSSGNTIYF. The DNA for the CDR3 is TGCGCCAGCAGCTCCCCCGGGAGCTCTGGAAACACCATATATTTT.

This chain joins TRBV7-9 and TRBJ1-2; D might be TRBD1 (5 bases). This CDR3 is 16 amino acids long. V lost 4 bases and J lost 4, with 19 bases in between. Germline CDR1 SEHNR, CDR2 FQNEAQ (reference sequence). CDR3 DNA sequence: TGTGCCAGCAGCTGGGACTCGGGACGGGGAACCTATGGCTACACCTTC. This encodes CASSWDSGRGTYGYTF.

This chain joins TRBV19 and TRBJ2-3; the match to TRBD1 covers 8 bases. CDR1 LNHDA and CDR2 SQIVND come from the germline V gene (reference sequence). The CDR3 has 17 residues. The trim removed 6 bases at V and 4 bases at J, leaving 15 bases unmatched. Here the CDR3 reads CASRLTGYDRGPDTQYF. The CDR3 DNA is TGTGCCAGTAGATTAACCGGCTACGACAGGGGACCAGATACGCAGTATTTT.

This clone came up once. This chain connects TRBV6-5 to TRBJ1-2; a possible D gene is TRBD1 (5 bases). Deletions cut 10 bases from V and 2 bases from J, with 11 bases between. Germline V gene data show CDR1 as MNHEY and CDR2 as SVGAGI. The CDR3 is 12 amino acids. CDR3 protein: CATLGQNYGYTF. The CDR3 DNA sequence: TGTGCCACCCTGGGGCAGAACTATGGCTACACCTTC.

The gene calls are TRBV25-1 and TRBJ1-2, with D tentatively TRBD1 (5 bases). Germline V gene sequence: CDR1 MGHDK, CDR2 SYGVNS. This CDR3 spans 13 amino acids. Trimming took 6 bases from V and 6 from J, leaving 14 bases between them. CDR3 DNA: TGTGCCAGCAGACAGGCTAACCTCGATGGCTACACCTTC. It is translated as CASRQANLDGYTF.

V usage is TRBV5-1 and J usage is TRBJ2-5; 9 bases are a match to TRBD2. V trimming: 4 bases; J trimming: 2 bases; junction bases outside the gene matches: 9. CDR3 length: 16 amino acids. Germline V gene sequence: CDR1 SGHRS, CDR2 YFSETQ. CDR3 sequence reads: CASSLRLAETQETQYF. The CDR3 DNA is TGCGCCAGCAGCCTCAGACTAGCGGAAACTCAAGAGACCCAGTACTTC.

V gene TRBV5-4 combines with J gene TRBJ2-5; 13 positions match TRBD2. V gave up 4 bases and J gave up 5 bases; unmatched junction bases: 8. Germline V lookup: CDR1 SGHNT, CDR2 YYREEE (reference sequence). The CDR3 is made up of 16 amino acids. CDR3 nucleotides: TGTGCCAGCAGCAGAGGGACTAGCGGGATATTGGAGACCCAGTACTTC. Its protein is CASSRGTSGILETQYF.

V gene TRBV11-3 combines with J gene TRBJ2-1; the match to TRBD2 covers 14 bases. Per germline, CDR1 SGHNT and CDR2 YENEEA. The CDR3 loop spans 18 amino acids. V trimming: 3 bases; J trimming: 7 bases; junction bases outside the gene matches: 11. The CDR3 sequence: CASSFLPGLAGVHNEQFF. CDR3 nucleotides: TGTGCCAGCAGCTTCCTCCCGGGACTAGCGGGAGTCCATAATGAGCAGTTCTTC.

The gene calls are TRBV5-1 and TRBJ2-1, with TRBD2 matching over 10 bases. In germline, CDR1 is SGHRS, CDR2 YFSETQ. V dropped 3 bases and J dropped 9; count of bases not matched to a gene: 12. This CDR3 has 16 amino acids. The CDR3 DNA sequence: TGCGCCAGCAGCTATAAGACTAGCGGGTTAGGGGGTGAGCAGTTCTTC. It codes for CASSYKTSGLGGEQFF.

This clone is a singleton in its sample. CDR3 in DNA: TGTGCCAGCGAGGCCCGACGGGTCCCGGAGACCCAGTACTTC. It encodes CASEARRVPETQYF. The chain combines TRBV7-8 with TRBJ2-5; D ambiguous. V was cut by 8 bases and J by 5 bases, with 18 bases left in between. The CDR3 is 14 amino acids. CDR1 is SGHVS and CDR2 is FQNEAQ in the germline V gene.

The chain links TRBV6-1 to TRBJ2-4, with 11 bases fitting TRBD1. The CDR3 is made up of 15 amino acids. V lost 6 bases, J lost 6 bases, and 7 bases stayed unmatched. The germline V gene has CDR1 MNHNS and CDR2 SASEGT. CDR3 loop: CASSQEGQGVNIQYF. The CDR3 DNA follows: TGTGCCAGCAGCCAAGAGGGACAGGGGGTAAACATTCAGTACTTC.

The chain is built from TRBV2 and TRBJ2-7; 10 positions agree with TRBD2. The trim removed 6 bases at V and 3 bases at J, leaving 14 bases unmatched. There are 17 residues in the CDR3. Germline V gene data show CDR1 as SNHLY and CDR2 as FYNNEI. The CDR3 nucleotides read TGTGCCAGCAGCGTACTAGCGGGATTTCGTCCCCTCTACGAGCAGTACTTC. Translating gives CASSVLAGFRPLYEQYF.

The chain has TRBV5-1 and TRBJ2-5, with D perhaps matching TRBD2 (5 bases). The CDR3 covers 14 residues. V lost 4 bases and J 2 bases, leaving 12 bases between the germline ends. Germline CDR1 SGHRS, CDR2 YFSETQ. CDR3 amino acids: CASSRSGVQETQYF. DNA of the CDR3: TGCGCCAGCAGCCGCTCCGGGGTACAAGAGACCCAGTACTTC. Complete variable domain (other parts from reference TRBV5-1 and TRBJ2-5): KAGVTQTPRYLIKTRGQQVTLSCSPISGHRSVSWYQQTPGQGLQFLFEYFSETQRNKGNFPGRFSGRQFSNSRSEMNVSTLELGDSALYLCASSRSGVQETQYFGPGTRLLVL.

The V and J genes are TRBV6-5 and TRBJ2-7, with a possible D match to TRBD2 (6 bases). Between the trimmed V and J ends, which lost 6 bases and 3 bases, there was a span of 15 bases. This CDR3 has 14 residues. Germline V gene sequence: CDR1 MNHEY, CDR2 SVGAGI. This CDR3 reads CASSPGLLLYEQYF. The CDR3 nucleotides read TGTGCCAGCAGCCCGGGACTGCTGCTCTACGAGCAGTACTTC.